This T cell receptor (beta chain) was sequenced during a study of T cell responses to AZD1222 COVID-19 vaccine. This clone was observed a few times. The antigen remains undetermined. Libraries were prepared by immunoSEQ multiplex PCR; TCRdb keeps only in-frame clonotypes and omits some of them. This repertoire shows over 120,000 clones, 70% to 90% found once; its top ten account for roughly 8%. The J segment lost 0 bases and the V segment lost 3 bases, leaving 23 bases of the junction unmatched. The CDR3 runs 21 residues. CDR1 is SNHLY and CDR2 is FYNNEI in the germline V gene. Notes on the study in general: Vaccine-related CD4 TCRs covered spike, predominating at 160-218 and 743-854.

V gene TRBV2 combines with J gene TRBJ2-7, with 7 bases matching TRBD1. The TCR sequence derives from an adult in good health. This specimen was peripheral blood, taken on day 0 of AZD1222 vaccination. The CDR3 region is CASSDSEDRLEPLKSSYEQYF. DNA for the CDR3: TGTGCCAGCAGTGACTCCGAGGACAGGTTAGAACCCCTAAAGAGCTCCTACGAGCAGTACTTC.